These T cell receptor beta chains were read from a single sample in a study of cytomegalovirus exposure and HLA in healthy donors. Using immunoSEQ multiplex PCR, the repertoire was profiled, and TCRdb retains in-frame clones only, with some absent. The sample shows some 87,000 clones, over 70% of them seen only once. The sequencing sample was made of PBMCs. These receptors all stem from a woman in her thirties or forties in good health and CMV-seropositive. Each CDR3 is given with its conserved first and last residue. The order of the fields is V gene, J gene, clone size, CDR3 protein. Clone size is given for some rows only: seen once, a few or many times, or a class if the clone is expanded.

v_gene: TRBV5-4; j_gene: TRBJ2-3; abundance: -; CDR3aa: CASSSAGRWRTDTQYF
v_gene: TRBV5-1; j_gene: TRBJ1-4; abundance: -; CDR3aa: CASSPRLGGAGEKLFF
v_gene: TRBV7-2; j_gene: TRBJ2-5; abundance: -; CDR3aa: CASSLVGAGVAETQYF
v_gene: TRBV28; j_gene: TRBJ1-1; abundance: -; CDR3aa: CASSSPDYSRAWPGGLTEAFF
v_gene: TRBV6-1; j_gene: TRBJ2-3; abundance: -; CDR3aa: CASSGVSGVYSSTDTQYF
v_gene: TRBV6-1; j_gene: TRBJ1-2; abundance: -; CDR3aa: CASGGDPDYGYTF
v_gene: TRBV5-6; j_gene: TRBJ1-3; abundance: -; CDR3aa: CASSRGASWGNTIYF
v_gene: TRBV7-9; j_gene: TRBJ1-6; abundance: few; CDR3aa: CASSLGGQGNSPLHF
v_gene: TRBV6-5; j_gene: TRBJ1-2; abundance: -; CDR3aa: CASRVRGTYYGYTF
v_gene: TRBV30; j_gene: TRBJ2-3; abundance: -; CDR3aa: CAWSGGASYTQYF
v_gene: TRBV28; j_gene: TRBJ1-5; abundance: -; CDR3aa: CASSLTGFGQPQHF
v_gene: TRBV7-9; j_gene: TRBJ1-1; abundance: once; CDR3aa: CASRLAGDTEAFF
v_gene: TRBV19; j_gene: TRBJ2-7; abundance: -; CDR3aa: CASSFQGRASSYEQYF
v_gene: TRBV6-5; j_gene: TRBJ1-1; abundance: -; CDR3aa: CASSYPGGGTEAFF
v_gene: TRBV27; j_gene: TRBJ2-7; abundance: -; CDR3aa: CASDAGVGSYEQYF
v_gene: TRBV6-5; j_gene: TRBJ2-7; abundance: -; CDR3aa: CASSYLPRQSALEQYF
v_gene: TRBV7-9; j_gene: TRBJ1-5; abundance: -; CDR3aa: CASSPDRANQPQHF
v_gene: TRBV18; j_gene: TRBJ2-2; abundance: -; CDR3aa: CASSPRSGTGELFF
v_gene: TRBV5-1; j_gene: TRBJ2-2; abundance: -; CDR3aa: CASSGQGGPGELFF
v_gene: TRBV5-1; j_gene: TRBJ1-5; abundance: -; CDR3aa: CASSSPPTGGVNQPQHF
v_gene: TRBV14; j_gene: TRBJ2-7; abundance: -; CDR3aa: CASSQAFGTGVYEQYF
v_gene: TRBV7-9; j_gene: TRBJ2-3; abundance: -; CDR3aa: CASTGGTSGRALRSDTQYF
v_gene: TRBV30; j_gene: TRBJ1-6; abundance: -; CDR3aa: CAWSPDSDNSPLHF
v_gene: TRBV5-1; j_gene: TRBJ2-2; abundance: -; CDR3aa: CASSWGTSGMGTGELFF
v_gene: TRBV5-1; j_gene: TRBJ1-1; abundance: -; CDR3aa: CASSLTGKNTEAFF
v_gene: TRBV10-3; j_gene: TRBJ2-7; abundance: -; CDR3aa: CAIRGTGNSYEQYF
v_gene: TRBV7-8; j_gene: TRBJ2-1; abundance: -; CDR3aa: CASSFGLAGADNEQFF
v_gene: TRBV5-8; j_gene: TRBJ1-5; abundance: -; CDR3aa: CASSIQGNSNQPQHF
v_gene: TRBV29-1; j_gene: TRBJ2-3; abundance: -; CDR3aa: CSVKDRGADTQYF
v_gene: TRBV5-1; j_gene: TRBJ2-1; abundance: -; CDR3aa: CASSLPRDSYNEQFF
v_gene: TRBV5-8; j_gene: TRBJ1-4; abundance: -; CDR3aa: CASSFNRVEKLFF
v_gene: TRBV25-1; j_gene: TRBJ2-1; abundance: -; CDR3aa: CASSEMGRRELRNEQFF
v_gene: TRBV5-1; j_gene: TRBJ2-1; abundance: -; CDR3aa: CASSLLNPRENEQFF
v_gene: TRBV29-1; j_gene: TRBJ2-5; abundance: once; CDR3aa: CSGGQGGGETQYF
v_gene: TRBV28; j_gene: TRBJ1-1; abundance: -; CDR3aa: CASSRTGGTNTEAFF
v_gene: TRBV5-1; j_gene: TRBJ1-4; abundance: -; CDR3aa: CASHPGGATNEKLFF
v_gene: TRBV27; j_gene: TRBJ1-6; abundance: -; CDR3aa: CASSQRGQGGSPLHF
v_gene: TRBV7-9; j_gene: TRBJ2-1; abundance: -; CDR3aa: CASSTRTGGEFGEQFF
v_gene: TRBV7-2; j_gene: TRBJ1-6; abundance: -; CDR3aa: CASSLTGAPLHF
v_gene: TRBV6-1; j_gene: TRBJ1-5; abundance: -; CDR3aa: CASSKDRGSNQPQHF
v_gene: TRBV6-6; j_gene: TRBJ2-7; abundance: few; CDR3aa: CASSPIGTSGRYEQYF
v_gene: TRBV18; j_gene: TRBJ1-1; abundance: -; CDR3aa: CASSPQTGNTEAFF
v_gene: TRBV27; j_gene: TRBJ2-3; abundance: -; CDR3aa: CASRVSRGPSTDTQYF
v_gene: TRBV11-3; j_gene: TRBJ2-2; abundance: -; CDR3aa: CASERAGAENTGELFF
v_gene: TRBV4-2; j_gene: TRBJ2-1; abundance: -; CDR3aa: CASSQVRSSEQFF
v_gene: TRBV9; j_gene: TRBJ1-1; abundance: -; CDR3aa: CASSVDRETEAFF